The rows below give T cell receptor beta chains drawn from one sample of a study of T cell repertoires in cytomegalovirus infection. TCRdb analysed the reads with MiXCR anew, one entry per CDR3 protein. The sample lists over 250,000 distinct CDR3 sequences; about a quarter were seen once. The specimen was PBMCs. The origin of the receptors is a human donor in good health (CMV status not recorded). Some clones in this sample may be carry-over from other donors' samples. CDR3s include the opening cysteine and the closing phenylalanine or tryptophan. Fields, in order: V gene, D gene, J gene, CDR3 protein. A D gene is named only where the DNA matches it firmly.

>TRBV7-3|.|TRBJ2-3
CASSPYAGNTDTQYF
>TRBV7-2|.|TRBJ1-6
CASSTPRGYNSPLHF
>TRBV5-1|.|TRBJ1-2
CASSLPGQTDGYTF
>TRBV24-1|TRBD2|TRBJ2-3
CATSDPSGGGTDTQYF
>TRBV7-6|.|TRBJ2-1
CASSLGEYNEQFF
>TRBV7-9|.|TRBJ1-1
CASSLAGRGTQLGAFF
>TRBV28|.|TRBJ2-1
CASSLAMREQFF
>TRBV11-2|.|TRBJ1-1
CASSLGTGHGDEAFF
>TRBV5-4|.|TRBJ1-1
CASTPPRTAAYTEAFF
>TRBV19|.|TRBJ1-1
CASSIASVANTEAFF
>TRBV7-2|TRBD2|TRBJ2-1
CASSFPAGSYNEQFF
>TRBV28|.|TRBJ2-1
CASIWGPLQFF
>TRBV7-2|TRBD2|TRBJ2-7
CASSLGGSLYEQYF
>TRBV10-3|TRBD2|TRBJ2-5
CAISGLAGEETQYF
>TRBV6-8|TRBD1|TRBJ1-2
CASSYAGQLNYGYTF
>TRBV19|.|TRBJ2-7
CASTVQAGLGEQYF
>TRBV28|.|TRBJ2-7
CASSLLGLVEQYF
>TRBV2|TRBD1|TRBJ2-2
CASKGTVTGELFF
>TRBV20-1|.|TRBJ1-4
CSARDRGWSNEKLFF
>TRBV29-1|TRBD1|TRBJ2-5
CSAYGQAQETQYF
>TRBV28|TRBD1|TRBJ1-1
CASGWTGVGHTEAFF
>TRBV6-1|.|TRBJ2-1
CASSEMGRALGANEQFF
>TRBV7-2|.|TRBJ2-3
CASSLYTDTQYF
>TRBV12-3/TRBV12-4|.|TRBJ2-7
CASSFRGSSYEQYF
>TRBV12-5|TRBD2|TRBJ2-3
CASGQGTSGRPDTQYF
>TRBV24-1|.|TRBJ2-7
CATSDLTPEEQYF
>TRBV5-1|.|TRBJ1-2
CASSPPVGPGGYTF
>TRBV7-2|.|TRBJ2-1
CASSLLRANEQFF
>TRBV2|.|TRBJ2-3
CASSEWGQFTDTQYF
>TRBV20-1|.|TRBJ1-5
CKPQCQPQHF
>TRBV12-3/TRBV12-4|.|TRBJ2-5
CASRQTNQETQYF
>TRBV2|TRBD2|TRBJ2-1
CASMLAAGGNYNEQFF
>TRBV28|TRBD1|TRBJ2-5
CASSPLTGPGETQYF
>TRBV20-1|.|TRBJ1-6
CSAGSNRRSYNSPLHF
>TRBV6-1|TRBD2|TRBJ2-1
CASSEYEGRGTSNYNEQFF
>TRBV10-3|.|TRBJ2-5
CAISPARQGDGETQYF
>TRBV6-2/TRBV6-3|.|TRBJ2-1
CASTSTRNEQFF
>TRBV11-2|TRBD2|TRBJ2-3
CASSHGTSGRDHTQYF
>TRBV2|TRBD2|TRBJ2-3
CASSEAGGDTDTQYF
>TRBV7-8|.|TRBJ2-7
CASSKSLADREQYF
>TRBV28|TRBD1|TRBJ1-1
CASSSQGARAFF
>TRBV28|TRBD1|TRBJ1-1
CASSKERGRGTEAFF
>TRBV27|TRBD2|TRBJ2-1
CATRLAGVYNEQFF
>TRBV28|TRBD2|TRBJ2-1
CVAGVYNEQFF
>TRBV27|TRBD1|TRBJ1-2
CASSFRSGTGQGYTF
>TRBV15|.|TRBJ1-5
CATSRDGGNQPQHF
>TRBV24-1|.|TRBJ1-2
CATSDGTEGGYTF
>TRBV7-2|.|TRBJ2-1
CASSLVGSFSYNEQFF
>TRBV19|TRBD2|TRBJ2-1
CASSTHGVAGGKYNEQFF